This entry lists 11 T cell receptor beta chains sequenced from one sample in a study of control samples from healthy donors and cancer patients. The table came from immunoSEQ multiplex PCR; TCRdb's copy has only in-frame clones and leaves some out. The sample lists about 50,000 clones, 95% to 96% seen once, with about 1.9% in the top ten. Sequencing used blood. All receptors come from a woman in her twenties or thirties in good health.

Only a few counts were recorded for this clone. This rearrangement joins TRBV19 to TRBJ2-1; D gene uncertain. Trimming pared 1 base from V and 6 bases from J, leaving 13 bases between. The CDR3 totals 15 residues. Per germline, CDR1 LNHDA and CDR2 SQIVND (reference sequence). CDR3 coding DNA: TGTGCCAGTAGTATAGGGGGTACTCGTTTCAATGAGCAGTTCTTC. Its protein is CASSIGGTRFNEQFF.

The chain uses TRBV25-1 and TRBJ2-3; 7 nucleotides match TRBD2. The CDR3 is 16 amino acids. CDR1 is MGHDK and CDR2 is SYGVNS in the germline V gene. V dropped 6 bases and J dropped 2; count of bases not matched to a gene: 11. CDR3 sequence: CASSSRLASPTDTQYF. The CDR3 DNA follows: TGTGCCAGCAGCAGTAGACTAGCTTCCCCCACAGATACGCAGTATTTT.

The chain has TRBV28 and TRBJ1-5; 10 bases line up with TRBD1. Germline V gives CDR1 MDHEN, CDR2 SYDVKM. The junction had 6 bases not matched to a gene; V was cut back by 5 bases and J by 5 bases. The CDR3 totals 15 residues. This chain's CDR3 is CASSPPGQGYQPQHF. For the CDR3, the DNA is TGTGCCAGCAGTCCACCGGGACAGGGGTATCAGCCCCAGCATTTT. The whole variable domain, filled in from reference TRBV28 and TRBJ1-5, reads DVKVTQSSRYLVKRTGEKVFLECVQDMDHENMFWYRQDPGLGLRLIYFSYDVKMKEKGDIPEGYSVSREKKERFSLILESASTNQTSMYLCASSPPGQGYQPQHFGDGTRLSIL.

This rearrangement joins TRBV24-1 to TRBJ1-4; D remains ambiguous. CDR1 and CDR2 from the germline V gene are KGHDR and SFDVKD. V lost 0 bases, J lost 8 bases, and 6 bases lay in between. The CDR3 length is 13 residues. The CDR3 DNA is TGTGCCACCAGTGATTTGAGAGGCGAAAAACTGTTTTTT. Encoded protein: CATSDLRGEKLFF.

Note on this clone: The DNA is left out, because the CDR3 cannot be placed on it with certainty; the CDR3 is given as TCRdb lists it. The rearrangement uses TRBV27 and TRBJ2-7; whether TRBD2, the table's D call, matches the DNA was not checked. The CDR3 region is 15 residues in length, termini included. CDR1 and CDR2 (germline): MNHEY, SMNVEV (reference sequence). This CDR3 is CASSTSVESTYEQYF.

The rearrangement links TRBV2 to TRBJ2-7; 13 bases match TRBD2. Germline V gives CDR1 SNHLY, CDR2 FYNNEI. V gave up 8 bases and J gave up 5 bases; unmatched junction bases: 6. There are 14 residues in the CDR3. CDR3 sequence reads: CASGGLAGVNEQYF. The CDR3 nucleotides read TGTGCCAGCGGCGGACTAGCGGGAGTTAACGAGCAGTACTTC.

The V gene is TRBV6-5, the J gene TRBJ2-1, with 8 bases identical to TRBD2. This CDR3 has 15 amino acids. The germline V gene encodes CDR1 MNHEY and CDR2 SVGAGI. V shed 6 bases, J shed 10 bases, and the junction held 14 bases outside the gene matches. CDR3 coding DNA: TGTGCCAGCAGCCCCACTAGCGGCATAATCCGGGAGCAGTTCTTC. It codes for CASSPTSGIIREQFF.

The chain joins TRBV2 to TRBJ2-1; 8 bases agree with TRBD2. V was clipped by 3 bases and J by 5 bases; unmatched bases: 6. This CDR3 has 15 residues. Germline CDR1 SNHLY, CDR2 FYNNEI. The CDR3 spells CASSDGLAGNNEQFF. DNA for the CDR3: TGTGCCAGCAGTGACGGGCTAGCGGGCAACAATGAGCAGTTCTTC.

The genes are TRBV27 and TRBJ1-5, with 7 bases aligning to TRBD1. The germline gives CDR1 MNHEY, CDR2 SMNVEV (reference sequence). V was pared by 5 bases and J by 0 bases, with 7 bases of the junction left unmatched. The length of the CDR3 is 16 residues. The chain's CDR3 is CASSPAGGYSNQPQHF. DNA for the CDR3: TGTGCCAGCAGTCCCGCAGGGGGGTATAGCAATCAGCCCCAGCATTTT.

The chain has TRBV6-5 and TRBJ2-3, with D unresolved. V gave up 7 bases and J gave up 6 bases, with 14 bases separating them. Germline CDR1 reads MNHEY; CDR2 reads SVGAGI. The CDR3 is made up of 13 amino acids. The CDR3 DNA is TGTGCCAGCAAGAGCGAGCCCCGGGATACGCAGTATTTT. Residues: CASKSEPRDTQYF.

This clone has only one observation. The chain is built from TRBV28 and TRBJ2-7, with 7 positions matching TRBD2. CDR3 length: 13 amino acids. Unmatched junction bases numbered 3, after V lost 7 bases and J lost 0 bases. Germline CDR1 MDHEN, CDR2 SYDVKM. CDR3 amino acids: CASITGGSYEQYF. The CDR3 region has the DNA TGTGCCAGCATCACGGGGGGCTCCTACGAGCAGTACTTC.